The entry below gives a single T cell receptor beta chain sequence along with its context. The antigen remains undetermined. The germline gives CDR1 MNHEY, CDR2 SVGAGI. Trimming cost V 4 bases and J 6 bases, with 13 bases left between them. The CDR3 runs 14 residues. This sample is part of a study of OX40 agonist ivuxolimab in advanced cancers. Study-wide results and caveats: In general, CD8+ T cells held more expanded clones than CD4+ did, on average.

Repertoires were generated with immunoSEQ multiplex PCR, while TCRdb's copy carries only in-frame clones and drops some. The table lists 55,000 to 65,000 clones, roughly 92% of them singletons. At cycle 4 day 1, cycle 7 day 1, and baseline, blood was sampled. Material: CD4+ or CD8+ T cells sorted from blood, obtained in a trial of the OX40 agonist ivuxolimab. The chain couples TRBV6-5 to TRBJ1-5, with D possibly TRBD1 on 5 matching bases. This sequence originates from an adult with an advanced solid tumor such as melanoma, head and neck, liver or kidney cancer. CDR3 sequence: CASSLGSGGQPQHF. The CDR3 nucleotides read TGTGCCAGCAGTTTAGGCAGCGGGGGTCAGCCCCAGCATTTT.